This paragraph covers one TCR beta chain sequence. Per the original data handling: Quantification of nucleated cells was approximated via reference gene primer amplification. TCRdb's table, derived via immunoSEQ multiplex PCR, lists solely in-frame clones and lacks some. That table gives V, J and clone size, and the DNA gave D and trimming. This table has under 50,000 clones, 80% to 90% appearing once. Trimming took 5 bases from V and 5 from J; bases not matched to a gene: 5. CDR3 length: 13 amino acids. CDR1 and CDR2 (germline): PRHDT, FYEKMQ (reference sequence). The record originates from a study of blood T cell repertoires in COVID-19. Study details: The cDNA or gDNA used as material had been derived from T cells, B-cell-depleted T cells, or PBMCs.

V is TRBV13 and J is TRBJ2-7; 8 nucleotides align to TRBD1. The material sequenced was peripheral blood. This sequence originates from a man between 65 and 79 years old with active COVID-19. The CDR3 DNA reads TGTGCCAGCAGCATGGACAGGGCTGACGAGCAGTACTTC. Its translation: CASSMDRADEQYF.